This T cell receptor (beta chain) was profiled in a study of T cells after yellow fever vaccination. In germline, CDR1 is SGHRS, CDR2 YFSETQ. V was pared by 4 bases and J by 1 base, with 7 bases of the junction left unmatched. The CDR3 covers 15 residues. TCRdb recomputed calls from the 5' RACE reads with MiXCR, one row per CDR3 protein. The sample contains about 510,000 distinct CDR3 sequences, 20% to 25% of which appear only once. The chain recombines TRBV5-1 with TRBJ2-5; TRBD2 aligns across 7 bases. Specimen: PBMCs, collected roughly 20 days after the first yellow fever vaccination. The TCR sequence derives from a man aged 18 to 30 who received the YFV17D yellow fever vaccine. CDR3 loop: CASSPAGEIQETQYF. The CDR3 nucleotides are TGCGCCAGCAGCCCCGCGGGGGAGATCCAAGAGACCCAGTACTTC.